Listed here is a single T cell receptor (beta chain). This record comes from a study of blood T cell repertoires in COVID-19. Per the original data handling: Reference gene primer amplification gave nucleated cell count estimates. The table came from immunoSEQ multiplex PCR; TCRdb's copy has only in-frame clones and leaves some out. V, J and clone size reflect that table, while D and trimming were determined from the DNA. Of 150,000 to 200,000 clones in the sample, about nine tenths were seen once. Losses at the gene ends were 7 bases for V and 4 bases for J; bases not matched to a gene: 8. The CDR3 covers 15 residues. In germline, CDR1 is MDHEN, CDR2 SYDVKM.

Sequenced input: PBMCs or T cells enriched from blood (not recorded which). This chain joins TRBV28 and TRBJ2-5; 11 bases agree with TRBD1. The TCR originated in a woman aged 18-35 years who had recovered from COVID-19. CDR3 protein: CASKNSGQGGETQYF. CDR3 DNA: TGTGCCAGCAAAAACTCGGGACAGGGGGGAGAGACCCAGTACTTC.